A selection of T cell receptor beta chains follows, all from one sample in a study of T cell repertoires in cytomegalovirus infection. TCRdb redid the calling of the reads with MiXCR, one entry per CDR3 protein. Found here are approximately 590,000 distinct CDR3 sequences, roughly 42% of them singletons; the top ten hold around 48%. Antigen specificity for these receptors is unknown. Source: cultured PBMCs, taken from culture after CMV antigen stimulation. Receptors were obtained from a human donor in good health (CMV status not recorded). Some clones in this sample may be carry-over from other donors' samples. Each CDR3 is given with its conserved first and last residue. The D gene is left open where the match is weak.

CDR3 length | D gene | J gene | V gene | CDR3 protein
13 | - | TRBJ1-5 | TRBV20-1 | CSARGPGNQPQHF
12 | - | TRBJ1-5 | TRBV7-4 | CASSRLNQPQHF
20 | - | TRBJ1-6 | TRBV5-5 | CASSPEAAQIISSYNSPLHF
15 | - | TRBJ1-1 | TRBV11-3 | CASSLGTGWNTEAFF
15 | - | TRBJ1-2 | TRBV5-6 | CASSLEAVSNYGYTF
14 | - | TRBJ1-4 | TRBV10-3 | CAISESVGSEKLFF
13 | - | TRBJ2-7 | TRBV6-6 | CASEGPGIYEQYF
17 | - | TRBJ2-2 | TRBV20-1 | CSARQFGRDANTGELFF
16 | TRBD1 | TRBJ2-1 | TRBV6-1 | CASILDRGQGDNEQFF
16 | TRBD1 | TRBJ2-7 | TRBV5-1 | CASSGTTGGSSYEQYF
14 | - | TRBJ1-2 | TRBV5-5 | CASSLEVSGYGYTF
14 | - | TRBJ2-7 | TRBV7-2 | CASSLEAKFYEQYF
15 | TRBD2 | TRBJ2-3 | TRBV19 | CASSTSGTSTDTQYF
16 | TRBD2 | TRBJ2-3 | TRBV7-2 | CASSWKGTSETDTQYF
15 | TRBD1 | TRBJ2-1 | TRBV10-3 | CAISETGGSYNEQFF
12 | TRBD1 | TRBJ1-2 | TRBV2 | CASSDDRGSYTF
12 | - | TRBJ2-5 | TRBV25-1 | CASSDPTETQYF
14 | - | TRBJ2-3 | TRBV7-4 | CASSSELRTDTQYF
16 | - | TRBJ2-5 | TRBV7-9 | CASSRPGDVGQETQYF
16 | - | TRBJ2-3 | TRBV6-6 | CASSYPPQGTTDTQYF
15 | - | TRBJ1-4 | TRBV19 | CASKGSSASNEKLFF
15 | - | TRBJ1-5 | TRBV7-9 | CASSGSLGGGQPQHF
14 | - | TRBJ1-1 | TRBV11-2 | CASSPGAGWAEAFF
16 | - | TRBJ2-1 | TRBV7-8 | CASSLRRDRPDIEQFF
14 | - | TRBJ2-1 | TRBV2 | CASSDLGGHNEQFF
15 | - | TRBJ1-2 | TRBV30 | CAWSVLTGREYGYTF
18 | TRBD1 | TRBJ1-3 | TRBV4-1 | CASSQGRQGSNSGNTIYF
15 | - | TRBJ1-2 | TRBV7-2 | CASSLGNRGSYGYTF
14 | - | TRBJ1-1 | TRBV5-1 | CASSPTGGPTEAFF